This passage covers 15 T cell receptor beta chains from one sample sequenced in a study of blood T cells in healthy people across ages. A second PCR of about 6 to 12 cycles used a sample-barcoded 5' primer and a J-beta primer mix. TCRdb reanalysed the 5' RACE reads using MiXCR and keeps one entry per CDR3 protein. The top ten clones hold approximately 4% of a sample with 600,000 to 1,000,000 distinct CDR3 sequences, 25% of them seen once. In addition, the sample was reused for a study of T cells of mothers and their children.

Specimen: blood. The receptors derive from a boy younger than 18 in good health.

The gene calls are TRBV20-1 and TRBJ2-5; 7 bases map to TRBD2. CDR3 length: 14 amino acids. Germline V CDR1 and CDR2: DFQATT, SNEGSKA (reference sequence). Trimming took 8 bases from V and 4 from J; bases not matched to a gene: 13. CDR3 in DNA: TGCAGTCACCAAGGGCCGACGGGAGGAGAGACCCAGTACTTC. As protein: CSHQGPTGGETQYF.

V is TRBV4-3 and J is TRBJ2-7; 11 nucleotides agree with TRBD2. V shed 3 bases and J 5 bases; nucleotides not matched to a gene: 6. This CDR3 is built from 15 residues. CDR1 is LGHNA, CDR2 YSLEER, per germline. The CDR3 nucleotides read TGCGCCAGCAGCCAGCTAGCGGGGGGTAAGCACGAGCAGTACTTC. Translated: CASSQLAGGKHEQYF.

J is TRBJ2-7 and V is TRBV7-2, with a possible D match to TRBD2 (5 bases). The CDR3 has 18 amino acids. The V end was cut by 1 base, the J end by 0 bases, with 19 bases between. CDR1 is SGHTA, CDR2 FQGNSA, per germline. The CDR3 loop is CASSLGPPGLLSSYEQYF. DNA for the CDR3: TGTGCCAGCAGCTTAGGACCCCCTGGACTCCTGAGCTCCTACGAGCAGTACTTC.

This clonotype was detected only a few times. V is TRBV12-3 or TRBV12-4 and J is TRBJ1-4; 7 bases map to TRBD1. The V segment lost 6 bases and the J segment 4 bases; nucleotides outside the gene matches: 8. CDR3 size: 15 residues. The CDR3 protein is CASSLKTGVNEKLFF. The CDR3 DNA reads TGTGCCAGCAGCCTAAAAACAGGGGTTAATGAAAAACTGTTTTTT.

The chain employs TRBV29-1 and TRBJ2-3, with D perhaps being TRBD1 or TRBD2 (6 bases each). CDR1 is SQVTM and CDR2 is ANQGSEA in the germline V gene. The V end was cut by 6 bases, the J end by 0 bases, with 13 bases between. This CDR3 is 14 amino acids long. CDR3 sequence reads: CSVEGHLSTDTQYF. The CDR3 region has the DNA TGCAGCGTGGAGGGACACCTTAGCACAGATACGCAGTATTTT.

V usage is TRBV20-1 and J usage is TRBJ2-7; 7 nucleotides match TRBD2. V shed 7 bases, J shed 0 bases, and the junction held 6 bases outside the gene matches. This CDR3 comprises 13 residues. CDR1 is DFQATT and CDR2 is SNEGSKA in the germline V gene (reference sequence). The CDR3 DNA follows: TGCAGTGTTGCTAGCGGCCTCTCCTACGAGCAGTACTTC. Translation gives CSVASGLSYEQYF.

This clonotype turned up a few times. J is TRBJ2-7 and V is TRBV5-1, with 7 bases aligning to TRBD1. The CDR3 length is 17 residues. V lost 4 bases and J lost 4; bases outside the gene matches: 17. The V gene's germline CDR1 is SGHRS and CDR2 YFSETQ. CDR3 DNA sequence: TGCGCCAGCAGCCCCCATAAAGGCGGACAGGCGTTGTACGAGCAGTACTTC. Its protein product is CASSPHKGGQALYEQYF.

There are a few counts of this clonotype. The CDR3 reads CASSLSVGAYEQYF. Written as DNA, the CDR3 is TGTGCCAGCAGTTTATCGGTGGGGGCCTACGAGCAGTACTTC. The rearrangement links TRBV27 to TRBJ2-7; the D gene could be TRBD1 or TRBD2 (5 bases each). Germline V gene data show CDR1 as MNHEY and CDR2 as SMNVEV (reference sequence). The CDR3 runs to 14 residues. V was cut by 0 bases and J by 2 bases, with 8 bases left in between.

The chain recombines TRBV2 with TRBJ2-5, with D possibly being TRBD1 (6 bases). Gene TRBJ2-7 matches the end of the DNA better, so the J call may be wrong. This CDR3 comprises 14 residues. Germline CDR1 SNHLY, CDR2 FYNNEI. CDR3: CASRPGHPSDEQYF. The CDR3 coding sequence is TGTGCCAGCAGGCCGGGACACCCGTCCGACGAGCAGTACTTC.

V and J are TRBV2 and TRBJ2-5; unclear D gene. The CDR3 is made up of 13 amino acids. CDR1 is SNHLY and CDR2 is FYNNEI in the germline V gene. Trimming pared 7 bases from V and 1 base from J, leaving 10 bases between. Here the CDR3 DNA reads TGTGCCAGCATGGCTGATCTCCAAGAGACCCAGTACTTC. Its translation: CASMADLQETQYF.

This clonotype was detected a few times. The chain links TRBV7-8 to TRBJ1-6; weak D call: TRBD1 (5 bases). Trimming took 4 bases from V and 5 from J, leaving 18 bases between them. Germline CDR1 and CDR2: SGHVS and FQNEAQ. The CDR3 covers 17 residues. The CDR3 spells CASSSRQGSNNNSPLHF. CDR3 DNA sequence: TGTGCCAGCAGCTCTCGCCAGGGATCCAATAATAATTCACCCCTCCACTTT.

This clonotype was counted a few times. The V gene is TRBV7-2, the J gene TRBJ1-2; D call uncertain. Germline values: CDR1 SGHTA, CDR2 FQGNSA. Trimming shortened V by 4 bases and J by 8 bases, and 20 bases separated the two germline ends. The CDR3 contains 15 residues. The CDR3: CASSSLGEGVGGYTF. CDR3 nucleotide sequence: TGTGCCAGCAGCTCCCTCGGGGAGGGCGTCGGGGGCTACACCTTC.

The chain carries TRBV20-1 and TRBJ2-4, with a weak D call TRBD2 (5 bases). Germline loops: CDR1 DFQATT, CDR2 SNEGSKA (reference sequence). CDR3 length: 16 residues. V was pared by 2 bases and J by 0 bases, with 14 bases between. CDR3 nucleotides: TGCAGTGCTAGACGAGGACTGCAGCTAGCCAAAAACATTCAGTACTTC. Amino acid sequence: CSARRGLQLAKNIQYF.

The gene calls are TRBV5-1 and TRBJ1-2; D uncertain. This CDR3 is built from 15 residues. Trimming took 4 bases from V and 6 from J, leaving 19 bases between them. Germline CDR1 and CDR2: SGHRS and YFSETQ. CDR3 nucleotides: TGCGCCAGCAGCAGCGGGGTCAGGCGGGGAGATGGCTACACCTTC. Translating gives CASSSGVRRGDGYTF.

This clonotype was recorded a few times. This chain's CDR3 is CATSSDRGRVETQYF. CDR3 DNA sequence: TGTGCCACCAGCAGCGACAGGGGACGGGTAGAGACCCAGTACTTC. The rearrangement joins TRBV15 to TRBJ2-5; 8 nucleotides agree with TRBD1. Germline V lookup: CDR1 LNHNV, CDR2 YYDKDF (reference sequence). J was trimmed by 4 bases and V by 3 bases; bases with no gene match: 7. This CDR3 spans 15 amino acids.